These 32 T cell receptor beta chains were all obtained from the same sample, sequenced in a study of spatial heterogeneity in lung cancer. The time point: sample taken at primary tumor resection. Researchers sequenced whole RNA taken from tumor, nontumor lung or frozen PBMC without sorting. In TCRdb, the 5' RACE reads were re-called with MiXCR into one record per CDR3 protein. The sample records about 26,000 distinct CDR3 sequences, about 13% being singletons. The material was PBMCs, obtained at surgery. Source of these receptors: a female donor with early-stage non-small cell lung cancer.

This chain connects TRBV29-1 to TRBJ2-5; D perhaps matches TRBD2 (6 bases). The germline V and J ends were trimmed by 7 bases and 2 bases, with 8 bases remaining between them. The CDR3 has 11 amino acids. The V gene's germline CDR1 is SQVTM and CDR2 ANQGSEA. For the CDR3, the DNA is TGCAGCGGACTAGAACAAGAGACCCAGTACTTC. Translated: CSGLEQETQYF. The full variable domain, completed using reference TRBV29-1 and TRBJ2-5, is SAVISQKPSRDICQRGTSLTIQCQVDSQVTMMFWYRQQPGQSLTLIATANQGSEATYESGFVIDKFPISRPNLTFSTLTVSNMSPEDSSIYLCSGLEQETQYFGPGTRLLVL.

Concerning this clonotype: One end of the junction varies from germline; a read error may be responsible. The CDR3 here is CACSQEESGGPSDTQYF. In nucleotides, the CDR3 is TGCGCCTGCAGCCAAGAAGAGTCGGGGGGGCCCTCAGATACGCAGTATTTT. This chain links TRBV4-1 with TRBJ2-3; TRBD2 aligns across 8 bases. The germline CDR1 and CDR2 sequences are MGHRA and YSYEKL. CDR3 length: 17 residues.

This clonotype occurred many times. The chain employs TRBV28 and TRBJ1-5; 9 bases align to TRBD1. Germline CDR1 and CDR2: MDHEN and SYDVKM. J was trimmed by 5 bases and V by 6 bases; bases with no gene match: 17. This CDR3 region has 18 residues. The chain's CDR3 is CASSRPQGTGLVDQPQHF. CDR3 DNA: TGTGCCAGCAGCCGACCCCAAGGGACAGGGTTAGTGGATCAGCCCCAGCATTTT.

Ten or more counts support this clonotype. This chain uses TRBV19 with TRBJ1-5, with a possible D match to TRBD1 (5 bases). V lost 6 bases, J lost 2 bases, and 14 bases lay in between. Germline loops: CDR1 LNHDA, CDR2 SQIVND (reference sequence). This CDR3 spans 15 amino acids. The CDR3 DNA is TGTGCCAGTAGCCTCGGCAGGGCTGGCAATCAGCCCCAGCATTTT. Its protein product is CASSLGRAGNQPQHF.

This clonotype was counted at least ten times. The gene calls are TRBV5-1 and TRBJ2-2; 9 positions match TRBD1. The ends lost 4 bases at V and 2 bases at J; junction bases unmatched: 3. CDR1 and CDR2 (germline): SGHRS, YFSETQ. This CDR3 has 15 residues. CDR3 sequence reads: CASSRTGDNTGELFF. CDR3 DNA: TGCGCCAGCAGCCGGACAGGGGATAACACCGGGGAGCTGTTTTTT.

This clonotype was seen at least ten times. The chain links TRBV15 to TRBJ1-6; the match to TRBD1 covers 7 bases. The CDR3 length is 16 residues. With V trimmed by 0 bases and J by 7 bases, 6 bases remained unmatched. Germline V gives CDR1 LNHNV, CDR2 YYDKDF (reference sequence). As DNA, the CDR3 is TGTGCCACCAGCAGAGACCCCGGACAGGAAAATTCACCCCTCCACTTT. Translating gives CATSRDPGQENSPLHF. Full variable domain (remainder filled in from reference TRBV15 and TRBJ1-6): DAMVIQNPRYQVTQFGKPVTLSCSQTLNHNVMYWYQQKSSQAPKLLFHYYDKDFNNEADTPDNFQSRRPNTSFCFLDIRSPGLGDTAMYLCATSRDPGQENSPLHFGNGTRLTVT.

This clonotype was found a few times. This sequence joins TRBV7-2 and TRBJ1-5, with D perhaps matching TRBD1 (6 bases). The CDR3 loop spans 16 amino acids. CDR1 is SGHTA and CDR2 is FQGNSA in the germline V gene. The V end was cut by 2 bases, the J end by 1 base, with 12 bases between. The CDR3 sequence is CASSLMGQGSNQPQHF. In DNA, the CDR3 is TGTGCCAGCAGCTTAATGGGACAAGGGAGCAATCAGCCCCAGCATTTT. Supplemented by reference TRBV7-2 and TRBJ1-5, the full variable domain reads GAGVSQSPSNKVTEKGKDVELRCDPISGHTALYWYRQSLGQGLEFLIYFQGNSAPDKSGLPSDRFSAERTGGSVSTLTIQRTQQEDSAVYLCASSLMGQGSNQPQHFGDGTRLSIL.

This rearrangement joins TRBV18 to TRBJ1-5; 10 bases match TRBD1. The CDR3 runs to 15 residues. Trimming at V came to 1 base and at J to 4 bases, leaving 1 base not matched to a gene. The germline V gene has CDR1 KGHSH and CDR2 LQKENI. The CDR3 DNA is TGTGCCAGCTCACCACGGACAGGGGGAAATCAGCCCCAGCATTTT. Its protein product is CASSPRTGGNQPQHF.

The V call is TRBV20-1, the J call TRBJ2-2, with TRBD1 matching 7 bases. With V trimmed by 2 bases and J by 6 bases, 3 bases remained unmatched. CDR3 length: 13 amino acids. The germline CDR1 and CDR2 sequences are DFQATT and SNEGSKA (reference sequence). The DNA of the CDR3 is TGCAGTGCTAGAAGGGGGCAGGCCGGGGAGCTGTTTTTT. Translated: CSARRGQAGELFF.

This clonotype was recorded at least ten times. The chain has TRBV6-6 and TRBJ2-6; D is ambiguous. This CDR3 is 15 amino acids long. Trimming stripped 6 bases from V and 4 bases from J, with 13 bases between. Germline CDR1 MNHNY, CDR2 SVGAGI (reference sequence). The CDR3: CASSPDMAGANVLTF. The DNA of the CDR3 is TGTGCCAGCAGCCCCGACATGGCGGGGGCCAACGTCCTGACTTTC.

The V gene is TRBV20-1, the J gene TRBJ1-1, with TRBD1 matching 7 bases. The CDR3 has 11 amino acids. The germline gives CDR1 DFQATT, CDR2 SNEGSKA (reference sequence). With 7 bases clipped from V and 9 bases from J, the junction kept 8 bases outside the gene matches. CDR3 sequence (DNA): TGCAGTGGTGATCAGGGGGGCAAAGCTTTCTTT. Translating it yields CSGDQGGKAFF.

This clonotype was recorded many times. CDR3 loop: CASSPDPQPQHF. CDR3 DNA: TGTGCCAGCAGCCCCGACCCCCAGCCCCAGCATTTT. The V gene is TRBV12-3 or TRBV12-4, the J gene TRBJ1-5, with D uncertain. Trimming removed 6 bases from V and 7 bases from J, with 10 bases in between. The CDR3 is made up of 12 amino acids.

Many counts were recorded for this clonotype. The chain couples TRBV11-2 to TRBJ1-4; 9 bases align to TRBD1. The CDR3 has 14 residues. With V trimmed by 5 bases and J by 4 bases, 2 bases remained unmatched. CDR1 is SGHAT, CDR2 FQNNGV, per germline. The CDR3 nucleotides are TGTGCCAGCAGCATGGGACAGGGTAATGAAAAACTGTTTTTT. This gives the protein CASSMGQGNEKLFF.

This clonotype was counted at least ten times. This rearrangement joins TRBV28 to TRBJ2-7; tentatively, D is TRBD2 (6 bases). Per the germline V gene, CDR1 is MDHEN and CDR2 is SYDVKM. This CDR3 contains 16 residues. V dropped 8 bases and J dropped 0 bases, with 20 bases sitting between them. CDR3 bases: TGTGCCAGCGAGAAGGCGGGACTCATTTACTCCTACGAGCAGTACTTC. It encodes CASEKAGLIYSYEQYF.

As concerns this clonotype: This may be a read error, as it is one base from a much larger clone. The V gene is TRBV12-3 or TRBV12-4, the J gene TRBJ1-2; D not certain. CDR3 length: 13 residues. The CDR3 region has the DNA TGTGCCAGCAGACCGGACGGAAACTATGGCAACACCTTC. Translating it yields CASRPDGNYGNTF.

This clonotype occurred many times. The CDR3 loop reads CASSLDGSNQPQHF. In nucleotides, the CDR3 is TGTGCCAGCAGCTTGGACGGGTCCAATCAGCCCCAGCATTTT. The chain is built from TRBV7-9 and TRBJ1-5, with D unresolved. Trimming pared 3 bases from V and 3 bases from J, leaving 9 bases between. The V gene's germline CDR1 is SEHNR and CDR2 FQNEAQ (reference sequence). The CDR3 has 14 residues. Drawing the rest from reference TRBV7-9 and TRBJ1-5, the complete variable domain is DTGVSQNPRHKITKRGQNVTFRCDPISEHNRLYWYRQTLGQGPEFLTYFQNEAQLEKSRLLSDRFSAERPKGSFSTLEIQRTEQGDSAMYLCASSLDGSNQPQHFGDGTRLSIL.

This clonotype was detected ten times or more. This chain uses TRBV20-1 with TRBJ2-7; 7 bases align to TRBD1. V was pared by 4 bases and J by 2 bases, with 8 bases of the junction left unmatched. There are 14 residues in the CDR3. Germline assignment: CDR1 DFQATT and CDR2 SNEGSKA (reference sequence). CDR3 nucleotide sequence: TGCAGTGCTACAGACAGGGCCGATACCTACGAGCAGTACGTC. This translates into CSATDRADTYEQYV.

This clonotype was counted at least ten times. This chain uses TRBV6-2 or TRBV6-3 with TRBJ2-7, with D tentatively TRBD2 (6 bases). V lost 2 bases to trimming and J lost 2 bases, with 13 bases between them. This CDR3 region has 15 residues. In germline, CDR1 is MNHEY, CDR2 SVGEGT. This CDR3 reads CASSYDFTSPYEQYF. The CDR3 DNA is TGTGCCAGCAGTTACGATTTCACTAGCCCCTACGAGCAGTACTTC.

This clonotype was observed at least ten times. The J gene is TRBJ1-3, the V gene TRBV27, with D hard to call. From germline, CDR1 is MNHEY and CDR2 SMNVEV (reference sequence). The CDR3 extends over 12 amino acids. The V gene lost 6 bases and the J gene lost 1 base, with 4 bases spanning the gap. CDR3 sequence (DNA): TGTGCCAGCAGGACATCTGGAAACACCATATATTTT. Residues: CASRTSGNTIYF.

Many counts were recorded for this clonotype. The CDR3 coding sequence is TGTGCCAGCAGCTTTAATCCCGGGGCCGGGAACACTGAAGCTTTCTTT. This gives the protein CASSFNPGAGNTEAFF. The chain joins TRBV7-9 to TRBJ1-1; maybe TRBD1 (5 bases). Trimming pared 3 bases from V and 1 base from J, leaving 15 bases between. Germline V gene data show CDR1 as SEHNR and CDR2 as FQNEAQ (reference sequence). This CDR3 is built from 16 residues.

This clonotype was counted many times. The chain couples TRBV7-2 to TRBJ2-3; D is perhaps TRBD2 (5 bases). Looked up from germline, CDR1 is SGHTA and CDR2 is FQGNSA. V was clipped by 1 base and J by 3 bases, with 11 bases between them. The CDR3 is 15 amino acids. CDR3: CASSLGGSGTDTQYF. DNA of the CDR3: TGTGCCAGCAGCTTAGGAGGCAGCGGAACAGATACGCAGTATTTT.

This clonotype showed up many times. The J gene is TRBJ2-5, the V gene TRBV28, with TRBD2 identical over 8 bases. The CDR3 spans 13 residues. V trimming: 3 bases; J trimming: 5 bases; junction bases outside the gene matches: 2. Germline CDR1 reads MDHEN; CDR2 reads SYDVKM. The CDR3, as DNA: TGTGCCAGCAGTTTGGGCGGGAGGGAGACCCAGTACTTC. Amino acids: CASSLGGRETQYF.

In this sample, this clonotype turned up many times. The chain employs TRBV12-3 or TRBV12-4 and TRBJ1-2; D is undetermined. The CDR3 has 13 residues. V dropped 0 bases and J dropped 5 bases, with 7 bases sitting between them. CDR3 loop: CASSLAGSYGYTF. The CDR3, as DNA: TGTGCCAGCAGTTTAGCGGGATCTTATGGCTACACCTTC.

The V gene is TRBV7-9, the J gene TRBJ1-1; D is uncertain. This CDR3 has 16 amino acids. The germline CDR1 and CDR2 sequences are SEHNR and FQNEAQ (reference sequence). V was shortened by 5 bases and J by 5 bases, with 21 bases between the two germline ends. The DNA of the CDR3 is TGTGCCAGCAGCCCTATAACCGGCGGACGCGGAACTGAAGCTTTCTTT. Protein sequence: CASSPITGGRGTEAFF.

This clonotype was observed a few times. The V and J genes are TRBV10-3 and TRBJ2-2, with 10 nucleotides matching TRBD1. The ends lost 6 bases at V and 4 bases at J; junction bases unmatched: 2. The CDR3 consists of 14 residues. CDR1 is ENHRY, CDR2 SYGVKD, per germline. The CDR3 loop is CAIRGQGGTGELFF. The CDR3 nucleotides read TGTGCCATCAGAGGACAGGGGGGCACCGGGGAGCTGTTTTTT.

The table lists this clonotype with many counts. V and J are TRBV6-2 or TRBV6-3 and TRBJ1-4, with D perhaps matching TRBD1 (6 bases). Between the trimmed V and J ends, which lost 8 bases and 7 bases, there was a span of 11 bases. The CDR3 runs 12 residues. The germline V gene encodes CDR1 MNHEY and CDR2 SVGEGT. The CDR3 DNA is TGTGCCAGCTCCCGAGGGGGTGAAAAACTGTTTTTT. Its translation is CASSRGGEKLFF.

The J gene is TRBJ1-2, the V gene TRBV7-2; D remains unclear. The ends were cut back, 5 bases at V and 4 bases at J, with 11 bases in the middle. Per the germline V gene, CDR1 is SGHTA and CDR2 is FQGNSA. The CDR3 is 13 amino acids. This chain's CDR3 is CASSLRTGYGYTF. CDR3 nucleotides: TGTGCCAGCAGCCTTAGGACCGGCTATGGCTACACCTTC. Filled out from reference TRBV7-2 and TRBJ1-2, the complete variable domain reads GAGVSQSPSNKVTEKGKDVELRCDPISGHTALYWYRQSLGQGLEFLIYFQGNSAPDKSGLPSDRFSAERTGGSVSTLTIQRTQQEDSAVYLCASSLRTGYGYTFGSGTRLTVV.

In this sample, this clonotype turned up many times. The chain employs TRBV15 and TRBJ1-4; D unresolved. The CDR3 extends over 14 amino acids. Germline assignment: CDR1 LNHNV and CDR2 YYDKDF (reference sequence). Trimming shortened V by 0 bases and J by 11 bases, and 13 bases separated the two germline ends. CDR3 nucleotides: TGTGCCACCAGCAGAGATCTGGATTTCTTCAAACTGTTTTTT. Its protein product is CATSRDLDFFKLFF.

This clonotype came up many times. This CDR3 reads CSVGTSGAYNEQFF. The DNA of the CDR3 is TGCAGCGTTGGTACTAGCGGGGCATACAATGAGCAGTTCTTC. V gene TRBV29-1 combines with J gene TRBJ2-1, with 10 bases aligning to TRBD2. Germline-derived CDR1 and CDR2 are SQVTM and ANQGSEA. The CDR3 covers 14 residues. With V trimmed by 4 bases and J by 4 bases, 4 bases remained unmatched.

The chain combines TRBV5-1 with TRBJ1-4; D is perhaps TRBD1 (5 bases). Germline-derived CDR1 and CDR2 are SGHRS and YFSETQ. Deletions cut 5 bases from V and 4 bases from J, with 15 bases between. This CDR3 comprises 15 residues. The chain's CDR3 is CASREGDLNNEKLFF. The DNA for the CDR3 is TGCGCCAGCAGAGAAGGGGACCTCAATAATGAAAAACTGTTTTTT.

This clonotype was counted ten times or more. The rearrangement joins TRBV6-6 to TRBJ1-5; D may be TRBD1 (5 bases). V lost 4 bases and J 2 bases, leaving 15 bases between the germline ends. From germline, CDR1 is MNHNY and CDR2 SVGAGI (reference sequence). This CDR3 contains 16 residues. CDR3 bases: TGTGCCAGCAGTTCCGGGGGGGGATTTGGCAATCAGCCCCAGCATTTT. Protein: CASSSGGGFGNQPQHF.

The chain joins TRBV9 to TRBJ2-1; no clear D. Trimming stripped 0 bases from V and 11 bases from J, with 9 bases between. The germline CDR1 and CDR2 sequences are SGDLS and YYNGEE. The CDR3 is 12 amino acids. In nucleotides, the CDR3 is TGTGCCAGCAGCGTAGATCCTTTGAAGCAGTTCTTC. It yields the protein CASSVDPLKQFF.